Below are 19 T cell receptor beta chains sequenced from a single sample in a study of T cells in Graves' hyperthyroidism and ophthalmopathy. It was RNA transcripts that yielded the amplified TCR beta CDR3 regions. The HTBI primer set was used in a first-round RT-PCR of the TCR CDR3. TCRdb analysed the multiplex PCR reads with MiXCR anew, one entry per CDR3 protein. The table includes hundreds of thousands of distinct CDR3 sequences, 14% to 15% detected once. The sequencing input was blood. These receptors were taken from a woman aged 40 to 50 with Graves' ophthalmopathy.

This clonotype occurred many times. V and J are TRBV7-9 and TRBJ2-7; D may be TRBD1 or TRBD2 (5 bases each). This CDR3 contains 14 residues. CDR1 and CDR2 from the germline V gene are SEHNR and FQNEAQ (reference sequence). V lost 1 base and J lost 3, with 10 bases in between. The CDR3 sequence: CASSLGVGVYEQYF. In DNA form, the CDR3 reads TGTGCCAGCAGCTTAGGGGTGGGGGTCTACGAGCAGTACTTC.

There are many counts of this clonotype. In nucleotides, the CDR3 is TGCAGCGCCGGGACAGGGGGGAACTATGGCTACACCTTC. Amino acid sequence: CSAGTGGNYGYTF. The chain employs TRBV29-1 and TRBJ1-2; 11 bases match TRBD1. CDR3 size: 13 residues. V lost 7 bases to trimming and J lost 2 bases; unmatched junction nucleotides: 3. Per the germline V gene, CDR1 is SQVTM and CDR2 is ANQGSEA.

V is TRBV29-1 and J is TRBJ1-2, with a weak D call TRBD1 (5 bases). The CDR3 is 14 amino acids. The V gene's germline CDR1 is SQVTM and CDR2 ANQGSEA. V shed 4 bases and J shed 4 bases, with 16 bases lying between them. CDR3 residues: CSVGSPGGVYGYTF. CDR3 nucleotide sequence: TGCAGCGTTGGTAGTCCCGGAGGGGTCTATGGCTACACCTTC.

This clonotype was detected many times. The chain links TRBV4-1 to TRBJ1-2, with TRBD1 matching over 9 bases. Germline values: CDR1 MGHRA, CDR2 YSYEKL. This CDR3 is 15 amino acids long. V lost 3 bases to trimming and J lost 7 bases; unmatched junction nucleotides: 9. The CDR3 sequence is CASSQTGGGKVGYTF. The CDR3 bases are TGCGCCAGCAGCCAGACAGGGGGAGGGAAGGTTGGCTACACCTTC.

This clonotype has ten or more counts. The V call is TRBV20-1, the J call TRBJ2-7, with 11 bases aligning to TRBD2. V gave up 5 bases and J gave up 3 bases; unmatched junction bases: 6. From germline, CDR1 is DFQATT and CDR2 SNEGSKA (reference sequence). The CDR3 is 14 residues long. CDR3 nucleotides: TGCAGTGCTTTGACTAGCGGGGCGGACTACGAGCAGTACTTC. Its translation is CSALTSGADYEQYF.

The chain carries TRBV18 and TRBJ1-1; tentatively, D is TRBD1 (6 bases). Germline V gene lookup returns CDR1 KGHSH and CDR2 LQKENI. The CDR3 is made up of 14 amino acids. Trimming took off 5 bases at V and 1 base at J, with 11 bases between the two ends. CDR3 residues: CASSSRQENTEAFF. The CDR3 DNA reads as TGTGCCAGCTCATCCCGACAGGAGAACACTGAAGCTTTCTTT.

This clonotype was seen at least ten times. V and J are TRBV6-1 and TRBJ1-1; D is undetermined. V was trimmed by 1 base and J by 8 bases, leaving 8 bases between them. The CDR3 has 12 amino acids. CDR1 and CDR2 (germline): MNHNS, SASEGT. CDR3 in DNA: TGTGCCAGCAGTGAAGGAAGAGACGAAGCTTTCTTT. This gives the protein CASSEGRDEAFF.

This chain joins TRBV10-3 and TRBJ2-2; TRBD2 aligns across 12 bases. The trim removed 3 bases at V and 3 bases at J, leaving 5 bases unmatched. The CDR3 spans 17 residues. The germline gives CDR1 ENHRY, CDR2 SYGVKD. The CDR3 loop reads CAISDLLAGGDTGELFF. CDR3 coding DNA: TGTGCCATCAGTGACCTCCTAGCGGGAGGGGACACCGGGGAGCTGTTTTTT.

This clonotype was detected many times. The V gene is TRBV12-3 or TRBV12-4, the J gene TRBJ1-5; TRBD1 is a possible D gene (5 bases). The CDR3 has 17 residues. V lost 5 bases and J lost 2, with 19 bases in between. CDR3 sequence reads: CASSPQGYAAGNQPQHF. CDR3 DNA: TGTGCCAGCAGTCCGCAGGGTTATGCGGCGGGCAATCAGCCCCAGCATTTT.

This clonotype was detected ten times or more. The gene calls are TRBV6-2 or TRBV6-3 and TRBJ2-6; TRBD1 matches 8 bases. The CDR3 runs 15 residues. Germline V gives CDR1 MNHEY, CDR2 SVGEGT. Unmatched junction bases numbered 3, after V lost 8 bases and J lost 0 bases. The CDR3 DNA reads TGTGCCAGCTCAGGGGGCGCCTCTGGGGCCAACGTCCTGACTTTC. Its protein is CASSGGASGANVLTF.

There are a few counts of this clonotype. The CDR3 loop reads CATSRESKRDTQYF. CDR3 coding DNA: TGTGCCACCAGCAGAGAATCCAAGCGAGATACGCAGTATTTT. This chain uses TRBV15 with TRBJ2-3; D call uncertain. Per the germline V gene, CDR1 is LNHNV and CDR2 is YYDKDF (reference sequence). The CDR3 is 14 residues long. V gave up 0 bases and J gave up 5 bases, with 9 bases separating them.

The chain uses TRBV2 and TRBJ2-7; 10 positions agree with TRBD1. Germline assignment: CDR1 SNHLY and CDR2 FYNNEI. The CDR3 sequence is 17 residues long. V shed 0 bases and J 4 bases; nucleotides not matched to a gene: 9. CDR3 residues: CASSEAGEGQGIYEQYF. CDR3 nucleotides: TGTGCCAGCAGTGAAGCGGGCGAGGGACAGGGGATATACGAGCAGTACTTC.

Only a few counts were recorded for this clonotype. The J gene is TRBJ1-5, the V gene TRBV19; TRBD1 matches 10 bases. CDR3 length: 18 amino acids. CDR1 and CDR2 from the germline V gene are LNHDA and SQIVND (reference sequence). V was pared by 3 bases and J by 1 base, with 9 bases of the junction left unmatched. CDR3 sequence (DNA): TGTGCCAGTAGTATTGAAAGGACAGGGGGTTGGAGCAATCAGCCCCAGCATTTT. This translates into CASSIERTGGWSNQPQHF.

This clonotype was detected a few times. The V call is TRBV2, the J call TRBJ2-7; D is undetermined. The CDR3 runs to 17 residues. From germline, CDR1 is SNHLY and CDR2 FYNNEI. V dropped 6 bases and J dropped 0 bases, with 21 bases sitting between them. The CDR3 nucleotides are TGTGCCAGCAGCGAAACGAGAATAGGGAAAGGCTCCTACGAGCAGTACTTC. Its protein product is CASSETRIGKGSYEQYF.

The chain links TRBV10-3 to TRBJ2-7, with TRBD2 matching over 12 bases. CDR1 and CDR2 (germline): ENHRY, SYGVKD. Trimming at V came to 8 bases and at J to 6 bases, leaving 11 bases not matched to a gene. This CDR3 region has 15 residues. In DNA, the CDR3 is TGTGCCATCGGTCCCGGGCTAGCGGGGGGGGCCGAGCAGTACTTC. Protein: CAIGPGLAGGAEQYF.

Only a few counts were recorded for this clonotype. J is TRBJ1-1 and V is TRBV11-1; the D gene is possibly TRBD1 (6 bases). CDR1 and CDR2 from the germline V gene are SGHAT and FQDESV (reference sequence). This CDR3 has 16 residues. Trimming cost V 1 base and J 1 base, with 13 bases left between them. CDR3 in amino acids: CASSLDRVRGNTEAFF. In nucleotides, the CDR3 is TGTGCCAGCAGCTTAGACAGGGTAAGGGGGAACACTGAAGCTTTCTTT.

This clonotype was seen repeatedly, ten times or more. This CDR3 reads CASSYPSGVRYQETQYF. CDR3 nucleotides: TGTGCCAGCAGTTACCCCTCAGGGGTTCGATACCAAGAGACCCAGTACTTC. V usage is TRBV6-5 and J usage is TRBJ2-5; D possibly corresponds to TRBD1 (6 bases). The V end lost 2 bases, the J end lost 0 bases, and 16 bases lay between the germline ends. The germline CDR1 and CDR2 sequences are MNHEY and SVGAGI. CDR3 size: 17 residues.

This clonotype has a count of ten or more. This chain links TRBV6-1 with TRBJ2-5; no firm D call. Trimming took off 1 base at V and 4 bases at J, with 7 bases between the two ends. The CDR3 runs to 13 residues. CDR1 is MNHNS and CDR2 is SASEGT in the germline V gene. CDR3 sequence (DNA): TGTGCCAGCAGTGAAGTACGGACAGAGACCCAGTACTTC. Its protein is CASSEVRTETQYF.

There are a few counts of this clonotype. This chain connects TRBV4-3 to TRBJ1-1; D is uncertain. This CDR3 contains 12 residues. Trimming removed 5 bases from V and 10 bases from J, with 14 bases in between. Germline loops: CDR1 LGHNA, CDR2 YSLEER. In DNA form, the CDR3 reads TGCGCCAGCAGCGATTACGGAAAGGGAGCTTTCTTT. The encoded protein is CASSDYGKGAFF.